The 6 T cell receptor beta chains listed next were all sequenced from one sample in a study of CD8 T cells in Susac syndrome. The authors reverse transcribed roughly 0.5 to 1 ug RNA with random hexamers. TCRdb analysed the immunoSEQ multiplex PCR reads with MiXCR anew, one entry per CDR3 protein. Seen here are about 120,000 distinct CDR3 sequences, 80% to 95% observed once, and the top ten hold around 0.12%. Sequencing used CD8+ T cells from PBMCs. These receptors came from a human donor in good health.

Only a few counts were recorded for this clonotype. This chain links TRBV5-4 with TRBJ1-1; D not certain. V lost 0 bases, J lost 3 bases, and 9 bases lay in between. There are 14 residues in the CDR3. Germline V lookup: CDR1 SGHNT, CDR2 YYREEE (reference sequence). CDR3 protein: CASSLGARDTEAFF. The CDR3 nucleotides read TGTGCCAGCAGCTTGGGTGCGCGGGACACTGAAGCTTTCTTT.

J is TRBJ2-1 and V is TRBV12-3 or TRBV12-4, with 8 positions matching TRBD1. The V and J ends lost 6 bases and 9 bases, in that order; junction bases with no gene match: 10. The CDR3 is made up of 14 amino acids. DNA for the CDR3: TGTGCCAGCAGCAGACAGGGGCCGCTAGGTGAGCAGTTCTTC. Residues: CASSRQGPLGEQFF.

CDR3 sequence reads: CASRAGMNTGELFF. CDR3 bases: TGTGCCAGCCGGGCGGGTATGAACACCGGGGAGCTGTTTTTT. The genes are TRBV3-1 and TRBJ2-2; D might be TRBD2 (5 bases). Deletions cut 8 bases from V and 1 base from J, with 11 bases between. CDR1 and CDR2 (germline): LGHDT, YNNKEL (reference sequence). The CDR3 has 14 amino acids.

V and J are TRBV3-1 and TRBJ2-3; D not certain. Between the trimmed V and J ends, which lost 3 bases and 4 bases, there was a span of 8 bases. The length of the CDR3 is 13 residues. Germline assignment: CDR1 LGHDT and CDR2 YNNKEL (reference sequence). The CDR3 loop is CASSHDGADTQYF. The DNA of the CDR3 is TGTGCCAGCAGCCACGATGGGGCAGATACGCAGTATTTT.

The CDR3 region has the DNA TGCAGTGCAAACCCCCGGGACAGCTCTGGAAACACCATATATTTT. Its translation is CSANPRDSSGNTIYF. The chain combines TRBV20-1 with TRBJ1-3; 7 bases match TRBD1. CDR1 DFQATT and CDR2 SNEGSKA come from the germline V gene (reference sequence). V gave up 6 bases and J gave up 0 bases; unmatched junction bases: 8. The CDR3 runs 15 residues.

This chain connects TRBV30 to TRBJ1-4; no clear D. CDR1 and CDR2 from the germline V gene are GTSNPN and SVGIG (reference sequence). Trimming took off 2 bases at V and 7 bases at J, with 8 bases between the two ends. This CDR3 is 12 amino acids long. This CDR3 is CAWSPKLEKLFF. CDR3 coding DNA: TGTGCCTGGAGTCCTAAACTTGAAAAACTGTTTTTT.